This entry features one T cell receptor beta chain sequence. This record comes from a study of cytomegalovirus exposure and HLA in healthy donors. CDR3 length: 17 amino acids. V gave up 0 bases and J gave up 6 bases; unmatched junction bases: 9. The germline V gene has CDR1 LGHNA and CDR2 YSLEER. Sequencing used immunoSEQ multiplex PCR; TCRdb keeps in-frame clones, though not all of them. The sample holds tens of thousands of clones, approximately 80% seen once. The source material was PBMCs. This TCR was sampled from a man under 40 in good health and CMV-seronegative. V is TRBV4-3 and J is TRBJ2-3, with 10 bases lining up with TRBD1. The CDR3: CASSQERRDRGWDTQYF. CDR3 nucleotides: TGCGCCAGCAGCCAAGAAAGAAGGGACAGGGGTTGGGATACGCAGTATTTT.